The clone carrying this T cell receptor beta chain was observed a single time. The antigen remains undetermined. Germline loops: CDR1 MNHEY, CDR2 SMNVEV (reference sequence). The CDR3 covers 18 residues. The V gene end was trimmed by 3 bases and the J gene end by 9 bases; junction bases not matched to a gene: 13. This entry is derived from a study of brain T cells in children with intractable seizures. Sequencing was limited to surgery cases with top T cell transcript signatures in brain tissue. Pre-surgery treatment included at least one anti-epileptic drug. Study findings and constraints: Pre-surgery blood may have been undersampled, hiding some clones. HCMV serostatus was not known, and viral specificity came from CDR3 similarity only. Among the top 50 brain clones were public and private clonotypes.

Clones were read by immunoSEQ multiplex PCR, and TCRdb kept only the in-frame ones, dropping some. The sample lists roughly 2,500 clones; around 81% were seen once. The sequence derives from a boy in the first two years of life with hemimegalencephaly and intractable seizures. The chain is built from TRBV27 and TRBJ2-1; 14 nucleotides align to TRBD2. Sequencing used resected brain tissue, obtained at surgery. CDR3 loop: CASSFLLGTSGSSGEQFF. CDR3 coding DNA: TGTGCCAGCAGTTTCCTTCTGGGGACTAGCGGGAGTTCAGGTGAGCAGTTCTTC.